This T cell receptor beta chain emerged from a study of T cell repertoires in cytomegalovirus infection (dated by TCRdb to the late 2010s). Broadly, across the study: Alongside well-studied HLA-B-restricted epitopes, the peptide stimulations were aimed at recently identified HLA-C-restricted CMV epitopes, whose presentation resists viral immunomodulation. Donor HLA type was relevant to the analysis, because carriage of CMV infection together with the matching HLA type was indicated by public TCR beta signatures.

This clonotype was seen once. Its cognate antigen has yet to be identified. It has no much larger one-base neighbor in the sample; base qualities were not kept. Evidence from one read is weak. What the research found in general, with its limitations: Cumulative frequency of public TCR beta family members discriminated carriers of CMV infection plus the relevant HLA type in this cohort and an independent 352-donor cohort. The ex vivo response was dominated by HLA-C-restricted CMV-specific TCR beta clonotypes, which also provided the single most frequent clonotype in two of eight donors.

This specimen's treatment or condition label, interpreted: in vitro stimulation with specific CMV peptide epitopes to enrich CMV-specific T cells. Sequenced using an Illumina HiSeq 1500. Starting from the raw public reads, TCRdb applied fastp trimming at Q25, assembled clones with MiXCR and retained in-frame beta chains. Each CDR3 protein appears once, grouped with its most common genes and DNA. The sample profile shows about 770,000 distinct CDR3 sequences; approximately 32% of them were found once. The ten largest clones represent around 12% of the sample. Sequencing used cultured CD8+ T cells from PBMCs, obtained from culture after CMV antigen stimulation. The receptor was isolated from a human donor in good health (CMV status not recorded). Some clones in this sample may be carry-over from other donors' samples.

Here the CDR3 is given as CASSQVRTPSRGETQYF. The DNA sequence reads TGCGCCAGCAGCCAAGTACGGACGCCTTCACGGGGAGAGACCCAGTACTTC. The receptor chain draws on TRBV4-1 and TRBJ2-5; 5 matching bases give a weak D call of TRBD2. CDR1 and CDR2, per the germline V gene, are MGHRA and YSYEKL. The CDR3 numbers 17 residues from cysteine through phenylalanine. Kept here is only the CDR3 DNA, which spans 51 bases and is read in frame from base 1. V loses 1 base of germline sequence and J loses 4 bases, and the interval between the two ends is 19 bases.